Presented here are 17 T cell receptor beta chains from one specimen sequenced in a study of breast tumors, draining lymph nodes, adjacent tissues. TCRdb used MiXCR to reprocess the multiplex PCR reads, holding one entry per CDR3 protein. The data contain roughly 8,000 distinct CDR3 sequences, about 70% of them seen just once; the ten biggest clones take up roughly 40%. Sequences were obtained from tumor-adjacent breast tissue. The source of these receptors is a female donor with breast cancer. Some clones in this sample may be carry-over from other donors' samples.

The chain is built from TRBV20-1 and TRBJ2-5; 8 nucleotides match TRBD2. Germline V gene sequence: CDR1 DFQATT, CDR2 SNEGSKA (reference sequence). The CDR3 has 12 residues. Unmatched junction bases numbered 5, after V lost 6 bases and J lost 5 bases. This chain's CDR3 is CSARTSWETQYF. For the CDR3, the DNA is TGCAGTGCCCGGACTAGCTGGGAGACCCAGTACTTC.

This clonotype ranks as medium-sized (0.01 to 0.1%). The chain employs TRBV3-1 and TRBJ2-7, with 7 bases matching TRBD1. CDR1 is LGHDT, CDR2 YNNKEL, per germline (reference sequence). V shed 3 bases and J 7 bases; nucleotides not matched to a gene: 3. The CDR3 has 12 amino acids. CDR3 region: CASSQRQGEQYF. CDR3 nucleotide sequence: TGTGCCAGCAGCCAGAGACAGGGTGAGCAGTACTTC.

The chain carries TRBV2 and TRBJ2-1; no clear D gene. The CDR3 totals 11 residues. Looked up from germline, CDR1 is SNHLY and CDR2 is FYNNEI. Trimming left V 7 bases short and J 4 bases short, with 5 bases between. The CDR3 DNA is TGTGCCAGCATATTTTACAATGAGCAGTTCTTC. It yields the protein CASIFYNEQFF.

In this sample, this clonotype turned up many times. The chain couples TRBV7-8 to TRBJ2-5, with TRBD2 matching 14 bases. The CDR3 has 18 amino acids. Per germline, CDR1 SGHVS and CDR2 FQNEAQ. Trimming removed 1 base from V and 5 bases from J; junction bases left unmatched: 9. CDR3 sequence: CASSLGGGLAGAGETQYF. CDR3 sequence (DNA): TGTGCCAGCAGCTTAGGAGGGGGACTAGCGGGGGCCGGGGAGACCCAGTACTTC.

Note on this clonotype: Its ends do not fully match the called genes, so a read error is possible. The chain uses TRBV4-1 and TRBJ2-3, with TRBD2 matching over 7 bases. The V gene's germline CDR1 is MGHRA and CDR2 YSYEKL. The CDR3 has 15 amino acids. The CDR3 here is CASSTVGGRRDMQYF. The CDR3 DNA reads TGCGCCAGCAGCACCGTGGGCGGGAGAAGGGATATGCAGTATTTT.

The J gene is TRBJ1-3, the V gene TRBV19; tentatively, D is TRBD1 (5 bases). Germline V gene data show CDR1 as LNHDA and CDR2 as SQIVND (reference sequence). The CDR3 loop spans 15 amino acids. V was cut by 4 bases and J by 0 bases, with 10 bases left in between. CDR3 DNA: TGTGCCAGTAGTACCCTCGGGGGCTCTGGAAACACCATATATTTT. Its protein product is CASSTLGGSGNTIYF. Together with reference TRBV19 and TRBJ1-3, the CDR3 gives the full variable domain: DGGITQSPKYLFRKEGQNVTLSCEQNLNHDAMYWYRQDPGQGLRLIYYSQIVNDFQKGDIAEGYSVSREKKESFPLTVTSAQKNPTAFYLCASSTLGGSGNTIYFGEGSWLTVV.

The V and J genes are TRBV12-3 or TRBV12-4 and TRBJ1-6; tentative D call: TRBD1 (6 bases). This CDR3 region has 14 residues. The ends were cut back, 5 bases at V and 6 bases at J, with 11 bases in the middle. The CDR3 sequence: CASSLDSVNSPLHF. CDR3 in DNA: TGTGCCAGCAGTCTGGACAGCGTTAATTCACCCCTCCACTTT.

J is TRBJ2-7 and V is TRBV20-1; D ambiguous. The germline V gene has CDR1 DFQATT and CDR2 SNEGSKA (reference sequence). The CDR3 loop spans 12 amino acids. V was shortened by 3 bases and J by 5 bases, with 11 bases between the two germline ends. The chain's CDR3 is CSARVGEHEQYF. Written as DNA, the CDR3 is TGCAGTGCTAGGGTCGGAGAACACGAGCAGTACTTC.

The V call is TRBV2, the J call TRBJ1-2; the match to TRBD1 covers 7 bases. The CDR3 sequence is 13 residues long. Germline V gene lookup returns CDR1 SNHLY and CDR2 FYNNEI. With V trimmed by 4 bases and J by 8 bases, 7 bases remained unmatched. CDR3 bases: TGTGCCAGCAGTGTTCGACAGGGCGGAGGCTACACCTTC. Its translation: CASSVRQGGGYTF.

The rearrangement uses TRBV9 and TRBJ2-1; D might be TRBD2 (6 bases). The CDR3 is 16 amino acids. The germline V gene has CDR1 SGDLS and CDR2 YYNGEE. V lost 2 bases to trimming and J lost 0 bases, with 12 bases between them. Here the CDR3 DNA reads TGTGCCAGCAGCGTGTCGGGGGTGAGCTCCTACAATGAGCAGTTCTTC. This gives the protein CASSVSGVSSYNEQFF.

The rearrangement joins TRBV4-1 to TRBJ1-6; maybe TRBD1 (5 bases). This CDR3 is built from 12 residues. The ends were cut back, 4 bases at V and 12 bases at J, with 10 bases in the middle. Germline values: CDR1 MGHRA, CDR2 YSYEKL. CDR3 sequence (DNA): TGCGCCAGCAGCCTACCCGGGGGACCCCTCCACTTT. The encoded protein is CASSLPGGPLHF.

The chain is built from TRBV7-9 and TRBJ2-7; no clear D gene. With 1 base removed from V and 2 bases from J, the gap between germline ends came to 12 bases. The germline gives CDR1 SEHNR, CDR2 FQNEAQ (reference sequence). CDR3 length: 15 amino acids. CDR3 nucleotide sequence: TGTGCCAGCAGCTTAGAGAGTACGAAGACCTACGAGCAGTACTTC. It is translated as CASSLESTKTYEQYF.

The chain employs TRBV24-1 and TRBJ2-3; D is ambiguous. The CDR3 has 11 residues. The V end was cut by 7 bases, the J end by 6 bases, with 7 bases between. Looked up from germline, CDR1 is KGHDR and CDR2 is SFDVKD. This CDR3 reads CATRWRDTQYF. For the CDR3, the DNA is TGTGCCACCAGGTGGCGGGATACGCAGTATTTT.

This chain connects TRBV5-6 to TRBJ2-5, with a tentative D call TRBD2 (5 bases). The V end lost 3 bases, the J end lost 3 bases, and 9 bases lay between the germline ends. The CDR3 covers 13 residues. CDR1 and CDR2 from the germline V gene are SGHDT and YYEEEE. DNA of the CDR3: TGTGCCAGCAGCTGGGGAGTCGAAGAGACCCAGTACTTC. Residues: CASSWGVEETQYF.

The chain is built from TRBV12-3 or TRBV12-4 and TRBJ2-3; 7 positions agree with TRBD2. The CDR3 runs 14 residues. V shed 4 bases, J shed 4 bases, and the junction held 5 bases outside the gene matches. This CDR3 is CASSSGGLADTQYF. CDR3 nucleotide sequence: TGTGCCAGCAGTTCGGGTGGACTAGCAGATACGCAGTATTTT.

J is TRBJ1-2 and V is TRBV12-3 or TRBV12-4; 7 bases match TRBD1. The CDR3 spans 13 residues. V lost 6 bases to trimming and J lost 5 bases; unmatched junction nucleotides: 6. The CDR3, as DNA: TGTGCCAGCAGGACAGGGCCCGGGTATGGCTACACCTTC. Translation: CASRTGPGYGYTF.

Ten or more counts support this clonotype. V usage is TRBV24-1 and J usage is TRBJ2-1, with D possibly matching TRBD1 (5 bases). Germline V gives CDR1 KGHDR, CDR2 SFDVKD. V was cut by 4 bases and J by 9 bases, with 21 bases left in between. There are 16 residues in the CDR3. The DNA of the CDR3 is TGTGCCACCAGTGACGCCCGGAAAGGGGTGCAAGGTGAGCAGTTCTTC. The encoded protein is CATSDARKGVQGEQFF.